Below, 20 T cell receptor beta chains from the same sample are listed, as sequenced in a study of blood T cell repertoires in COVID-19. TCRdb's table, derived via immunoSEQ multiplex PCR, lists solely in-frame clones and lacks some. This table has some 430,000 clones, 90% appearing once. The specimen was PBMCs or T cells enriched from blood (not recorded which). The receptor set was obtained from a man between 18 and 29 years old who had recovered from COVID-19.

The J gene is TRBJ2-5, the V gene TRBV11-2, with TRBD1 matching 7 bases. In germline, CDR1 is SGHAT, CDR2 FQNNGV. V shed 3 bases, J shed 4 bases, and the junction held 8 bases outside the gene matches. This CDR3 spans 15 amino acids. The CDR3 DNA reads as TGTGCCAGCAGCTTCCCTCCAGGGGGAATAGAGACCCAGTACTTC. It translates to CASSFPPGGIETQYF.

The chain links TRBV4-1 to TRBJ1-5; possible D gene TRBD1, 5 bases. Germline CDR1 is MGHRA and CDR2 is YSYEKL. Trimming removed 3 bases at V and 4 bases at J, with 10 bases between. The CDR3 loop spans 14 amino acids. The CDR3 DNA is TGCGCCAGCAGCCAGCAGACAGTGAATCAGCCCCAGCATTTT. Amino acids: CASSQQTVNQPQHF.

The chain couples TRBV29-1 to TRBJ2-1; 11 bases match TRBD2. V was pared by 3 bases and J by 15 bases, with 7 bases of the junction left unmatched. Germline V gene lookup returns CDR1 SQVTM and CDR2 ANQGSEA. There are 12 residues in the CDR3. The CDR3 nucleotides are TGCAGCGTTGATGGGACTAGCGGCCGAGGGTTCTTC. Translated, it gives CSVDGTSGRGFF.

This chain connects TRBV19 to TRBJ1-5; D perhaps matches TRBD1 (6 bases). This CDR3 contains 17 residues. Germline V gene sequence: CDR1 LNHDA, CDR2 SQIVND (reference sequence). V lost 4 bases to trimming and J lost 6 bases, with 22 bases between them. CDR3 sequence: CASSTSGEQGRGQPQHF. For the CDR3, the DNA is TGTGCCAGTAGTACGTCTGGGGAACAGGGACGGGGTCAGCCCCAGCATTTT.

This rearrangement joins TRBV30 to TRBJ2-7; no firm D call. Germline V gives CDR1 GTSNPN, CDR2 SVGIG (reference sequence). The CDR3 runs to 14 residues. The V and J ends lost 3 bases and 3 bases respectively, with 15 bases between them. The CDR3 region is CAWRVGDGYYEQYF. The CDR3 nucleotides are TGTGCCTGGAGAGTCGGAGACGGCTACTACGAGCAGTACTTC.

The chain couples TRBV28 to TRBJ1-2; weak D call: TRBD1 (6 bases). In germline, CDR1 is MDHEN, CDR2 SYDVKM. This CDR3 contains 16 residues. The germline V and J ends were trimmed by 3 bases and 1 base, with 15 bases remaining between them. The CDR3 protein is CASSLGWGGGNYGYTF. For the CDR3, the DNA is TGTGCCAGCAGTTTGGGGTGGGGAGGGGGTAACTATGGCTACACCTTC.

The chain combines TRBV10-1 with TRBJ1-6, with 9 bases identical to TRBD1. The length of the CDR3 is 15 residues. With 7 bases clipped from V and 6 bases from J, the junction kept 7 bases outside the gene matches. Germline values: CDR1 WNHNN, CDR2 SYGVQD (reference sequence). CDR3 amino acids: CASTRTGASNSPLHF. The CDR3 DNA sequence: TGCGCCAGCACCCGGACAGGGGCGAGTAATTCACCCCTCCACTTT.

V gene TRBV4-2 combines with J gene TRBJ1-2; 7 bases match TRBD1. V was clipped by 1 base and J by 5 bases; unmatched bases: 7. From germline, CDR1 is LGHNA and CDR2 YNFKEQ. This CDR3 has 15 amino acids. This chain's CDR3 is CASSQARDSAYGYTF. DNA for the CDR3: TGTGCCAGCAGCCAAGCCCGGGACAGCGCGTATGGCTACACCTTC.

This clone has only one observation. The CDR3 DNA reads TGTGCCAGCAGCCAAGATCATGGAAACACCATATATTTT. Protein product: CASSQDHGNTIYF. The chain carries TRBV3-1 (or the pseudogene TRBV3-2) and TRBJ1-3; D ambiguous. CDR3 length: 13 residues. The V and J ends lost 0 bases and 3 bases respectively, with 3 bases between them. The germline V gene has CDR1 LGHDT and CDR2 YNNKEL (reference sequence).

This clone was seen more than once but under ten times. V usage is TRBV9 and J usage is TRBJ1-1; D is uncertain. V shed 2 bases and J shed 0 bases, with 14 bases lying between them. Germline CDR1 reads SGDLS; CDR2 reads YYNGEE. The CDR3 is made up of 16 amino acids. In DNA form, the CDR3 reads TGTGCCAGCAGCGTTAGAGGAGACCCCATGAACACTGAAGCTTTCTTT. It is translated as CASSVRGDPMNTEAFF.

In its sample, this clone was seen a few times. CDR3 coding DNA: TGCGCCAGCAGCCTCGGGGGGTCGAACACTGAAGCTTTCTTT. Its protein product is CASSLGGSNTEAFF. The chain employs TRBV10-1 and TRBJ1-1; D may be TRBD1 (5 bases). V lost 6 bases and J 1 base, leaving 12 bases between the germline ends. CDR1 WNHNN and CDR2 SYGVQD come from the germline V gene (reference sequence). The CDR3 extends over 14 amino acids.

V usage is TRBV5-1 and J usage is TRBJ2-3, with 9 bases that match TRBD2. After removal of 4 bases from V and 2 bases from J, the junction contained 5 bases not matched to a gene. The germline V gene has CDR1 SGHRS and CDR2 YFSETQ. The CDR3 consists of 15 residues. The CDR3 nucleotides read TGCGCCAGCAGCCTAGCGGGAATCGACACAGATACGCAGTATTTT. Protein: CASSLAGIDTDTQYF.

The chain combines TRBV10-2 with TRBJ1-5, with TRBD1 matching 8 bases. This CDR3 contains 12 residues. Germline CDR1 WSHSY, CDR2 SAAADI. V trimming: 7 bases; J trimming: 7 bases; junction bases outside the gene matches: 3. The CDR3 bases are TGCGCCAGCAAGCAGGGGGCGCAGCCCCAGCATTTT. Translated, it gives CASKQGAQPQHF.

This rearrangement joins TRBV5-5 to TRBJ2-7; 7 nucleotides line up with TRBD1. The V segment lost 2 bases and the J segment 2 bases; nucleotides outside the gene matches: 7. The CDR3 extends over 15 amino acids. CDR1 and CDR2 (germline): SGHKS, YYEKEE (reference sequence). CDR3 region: CASSLWGQTTYEQYF. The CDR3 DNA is TGTGCCAGCAGCTTATGGGGACAGACGACCTACGAGCAGTACTTC.

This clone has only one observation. CDR3 in amino acids: CASSPGLGLTGELFF. The CDR3 bases are TGTGCCAGCAGCCCGGGACTAGGACTCACCGGGGAGCTGTTTTTT. The J gene is TRBJ2-2, the V gene TRBV7-9; 8 bases match TRBD2. Germline V lookup: CDR1 SEHNR, CDR2 FQNEAQ (reference sequence). Trimming removed 5 bases from V and 4 bases from J; junction bases left unmatched: 6. This CDR3 spans 15 amino acids.

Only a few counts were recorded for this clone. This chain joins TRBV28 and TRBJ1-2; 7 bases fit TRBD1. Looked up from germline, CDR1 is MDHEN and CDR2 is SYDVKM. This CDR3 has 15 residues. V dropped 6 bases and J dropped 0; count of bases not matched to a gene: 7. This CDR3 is CASRFPTGANYGYTF. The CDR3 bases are TGTGCCAGCAGGTTCCCTACAGGGGCTAACTATGGCTACACCTTC.

The CDR3 here is CASSHPGVEQFF. CDR3 sequence (DNA): TGTGCCAGCAGTCACCCAGGGGTCGAGCAGTTCTTC. The chain carries TRBV2 and TRBJ2-1; a weak D match, TRBD1 (6 bases). V lost 5 bases and J lost 10, with 12 bases in between. This CDR3 is built from 12 residues. Germline V gene data show CDR1 as SNHLY and CDR2 as FYNNEI.

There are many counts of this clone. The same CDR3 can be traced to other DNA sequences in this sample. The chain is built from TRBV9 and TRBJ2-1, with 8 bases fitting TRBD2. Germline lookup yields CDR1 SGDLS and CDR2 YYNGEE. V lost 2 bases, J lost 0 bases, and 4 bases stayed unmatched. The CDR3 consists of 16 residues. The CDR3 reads CASSVRSGSSYNEQFF. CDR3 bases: TGTGCCAGCAGCGTTAGGAGCGGGAGCTCCTACAATGAGCAGTTCTTC.

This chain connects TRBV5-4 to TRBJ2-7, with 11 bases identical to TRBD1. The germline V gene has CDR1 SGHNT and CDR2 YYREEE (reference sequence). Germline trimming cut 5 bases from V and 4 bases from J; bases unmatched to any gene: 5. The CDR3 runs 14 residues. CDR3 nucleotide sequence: TGTGCCAGCAGTCATGGACAGGGGGCTTACGAGCAGTACTTC. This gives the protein CASSHGQGAYEQYF.

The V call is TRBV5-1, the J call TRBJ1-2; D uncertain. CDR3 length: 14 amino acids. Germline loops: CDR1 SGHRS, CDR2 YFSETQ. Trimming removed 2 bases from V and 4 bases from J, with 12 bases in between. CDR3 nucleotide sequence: TGCGCCAGCAGCTTTACCGAGGGTGCCTATGGCTACACCTTC. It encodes CASSFTEGAYGYTF.